The clone carrying this T cell receptor beta chain was counted many times. The data stem from a study of T cells in Graves' hyperthyroidism and ophthalmopathy. Germline V lookup: CDR1 SGHRS, CDR2 YFSETQ. CDR3 size: 13 residues. Trimming took 6 bases from V and 5 from J, leaving 13 bases between them. From RNA transcripts, TCR beta CDR3 regions were amplified. First-round RT-PCR of the TCR CDR3 relied on the HTBI primer set. TCRdb called the multiplex PCR reads again in MiXCR, with one record for every CDR3 protein. In the table there are around 340,000 distinct CDR3 sequences, around a sixth of which are singletons.

Sequencing was performed on blood. This clonotype was sampled from a man aged 30 to 39 with Graves' hyperthyroidism. The rearrangement joins TRBV5-1 to TRBJ2-3; D is unresolved. This CDR3 is CASKGSNEDTQYF. In DNA form, the CDR3 reads TGCGCCAGCAAGGGTTCAAACGAAGATACGCAGTATTTT.